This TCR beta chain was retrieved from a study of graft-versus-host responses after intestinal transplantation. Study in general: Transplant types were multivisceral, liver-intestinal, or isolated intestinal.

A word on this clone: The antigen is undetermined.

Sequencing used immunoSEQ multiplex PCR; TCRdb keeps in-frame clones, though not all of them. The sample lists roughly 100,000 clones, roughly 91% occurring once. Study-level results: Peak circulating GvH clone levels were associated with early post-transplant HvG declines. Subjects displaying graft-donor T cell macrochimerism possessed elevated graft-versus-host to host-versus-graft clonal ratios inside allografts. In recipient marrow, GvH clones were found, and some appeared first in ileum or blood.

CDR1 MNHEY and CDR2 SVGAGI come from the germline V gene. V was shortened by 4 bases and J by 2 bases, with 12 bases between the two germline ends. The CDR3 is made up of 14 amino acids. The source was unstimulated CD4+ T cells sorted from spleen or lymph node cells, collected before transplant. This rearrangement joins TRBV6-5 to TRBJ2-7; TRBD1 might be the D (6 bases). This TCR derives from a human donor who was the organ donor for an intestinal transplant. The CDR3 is CASSFTDSTYEQYF. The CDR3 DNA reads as TGTGCCAGCAGTTTCACGGACAGTACCTACGAGCAGTACTTC.